This T cell receptor beta chain originates from a study of human T cells and chemical hapten exposure. TCRdb analysed the RACE reads with MiXCR anew, one entry per CDR3 protein. This sample has more than 85,000 distinct CDR3 sequences, with roughly 8.5% found just once. Points from the study as a whole: Expanded TCRs produced significantly more large CDR3 similarity clusters than controls did.

As to time point: pre-sensitization, week 0. Sample treatment: therapeutic diphenylcyclopropenone sensitization with weekly scalp DPC. Blood draws came first, before each patch test. This CDR3 has 14 amino acids. Looked up from germline, CDR1 is MNHEY and CDR2 is SVGEGT. V was shortened by 4 bases and J by 3 bases, with 10 bases between the two germline ends. In this sample, this clonotype turned up many times. Its antigen is not known. The specimen was whole blood, collected in connection with sensitization to the hapten diphenylcyclopropenone (DPC). This clonotype was sampled from a middle-aged man with alopecia areata. Some clones in this sample may be carry-over from other donors' samples. J is TRBJ1-5 and V is TRBV6-2 or TRBV6-3; D unresolved. The CDR3 region has the DNA TGTGCCAGCAGTTTAACTGGGTTCAATCAGCCCCAGCATTTT. It encodes CASSLTGFNQPQHF.